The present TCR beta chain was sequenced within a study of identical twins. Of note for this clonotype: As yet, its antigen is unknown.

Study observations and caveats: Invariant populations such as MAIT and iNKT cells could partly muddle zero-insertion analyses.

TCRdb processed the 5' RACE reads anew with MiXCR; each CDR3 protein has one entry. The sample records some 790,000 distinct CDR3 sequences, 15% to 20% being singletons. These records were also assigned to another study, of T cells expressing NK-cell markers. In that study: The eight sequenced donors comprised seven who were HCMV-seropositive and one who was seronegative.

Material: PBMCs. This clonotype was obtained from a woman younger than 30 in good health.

The CDR3 DNA is TGTGCCAGCAGCCCCATGGGACTAGCGGGGGCCAATGAGCAGTTCTTC. Encoded protein: CASSPMGLAGANEQFF. The chain links TRBV3-1 to TRBJ2-1; 14 positions match TRBD2. CDR3 length equals 16 residues. V gave up 4 bases and J gave up 6 bases; unmatched junction bases: 5. Germline loops: CDR1 LGHDT, CDR2 YNNKEL (reference sequence).